This T cell receptor (beta chain) comes out of a study of shared clonotypes between healthy human individuals. Findings and caveats of the study: Tissues were not sampled, only blood, and their repertoires likely differ. A handful of donors showed sharing of 4.5% to 5% of naive CD4 clonotypes.

In the case of this clone: Its antigen is undetermined.

Evenly divided among several immunoSEQ plates was the genomic DNA of each subset. The table came from immunoSEQ multiplex PCR; TCRdb's copy has only in-frame clones and leaves some out. The sample lists approximately 1.5 million clones, roughly 98% seen once, with approximately 0.44% in the top ten. CDR1 and CDR2 (germline): MNHEY, SVGAGI. V was clipped by 0 bases and J by 6 bases, with 14 bases between them. This CDR3 has 15 residues. Source material: naive CD4+ T cells sorted from blood. Subset given: CD45RA+ positively selected. The sequence derives from a man aged 25 to 40 in good health. The chain carries TRBV6-5 and TRBJ1-2; D is unresolved. The CDR3 sequence is CASSYSSQPVHGYTF. The DNA for the CDR3 is TGTGCCAGCAGTTACTCGAGTCAGCCGGTTCATGGCTACACCTTC.